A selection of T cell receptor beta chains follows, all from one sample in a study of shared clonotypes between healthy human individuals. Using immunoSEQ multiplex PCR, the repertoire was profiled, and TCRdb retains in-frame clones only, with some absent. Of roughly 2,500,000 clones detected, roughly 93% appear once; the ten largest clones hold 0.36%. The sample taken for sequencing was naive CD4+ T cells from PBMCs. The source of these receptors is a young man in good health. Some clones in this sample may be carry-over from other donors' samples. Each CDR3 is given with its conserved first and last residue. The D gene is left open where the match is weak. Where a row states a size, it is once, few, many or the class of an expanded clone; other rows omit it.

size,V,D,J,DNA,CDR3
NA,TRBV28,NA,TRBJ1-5,TGTGCCAGCAGTTCCCCCTCCGGGGGGTACGATAGCAATCAGCCCCAGCATTTT,CASSSPSGGYDSNQPQHF
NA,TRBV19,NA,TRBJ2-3,TGTGCCAGTAGAGGCCTCCTGGGTCCAGATACGCAGTATTTT,CASRGLLGPDTQYF
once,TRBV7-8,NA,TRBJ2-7,TGTGCCAGCAGCTTAGCGCTCGGAGGTAACTCCTACGAGCAGTACTTC,CASSLALGGNSYEQYF
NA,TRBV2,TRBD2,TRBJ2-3,TGTGCCAGCAGTGAGTTTGAGCGGGGGAGCACAGATACGCAGTATTTT,CASSEFERGSTDTQYF
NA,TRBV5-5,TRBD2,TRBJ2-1,TGTGCCAGCAGCCCGAGACCGACTAGCGGGGATGAGCAGTTCTTC,CASSPRPTSGDEQFF
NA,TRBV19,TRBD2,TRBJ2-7,TGTGCCAGTACCACTACTAGCGGGAGCTCCTACGAGCAGTACTTC,CASTTTSGSSYEQYF
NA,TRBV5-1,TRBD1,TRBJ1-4,TGCGCCAGCAGCAGAGGACAGGGTCAGGGGGAAAAACTGTTTTTT,CASSRGQGQGEKLFF
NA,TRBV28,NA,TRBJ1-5,TGTGCCAGCAGACCATGGGAGGGCAGCAATCAGCCCCAGCATTTT,CASRPWEGSNQPQHF
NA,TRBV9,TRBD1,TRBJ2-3,TGTGCCAGCAGCGTAATGGACAGGGGGCCAGATACGCAGTATTTT,CASSVMDRGPDTQYF
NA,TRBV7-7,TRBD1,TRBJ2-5,TGTGCCAGCAGTGGGGACAGGGGAGAGACCCAGTACTTC,CASSGDRGETQYF
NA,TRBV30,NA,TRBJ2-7,TGTGCCTGGAGTGTTGTGCCAGGGTCCTACGAGCAGTACTTC,CAWSVVPGSYEQYF
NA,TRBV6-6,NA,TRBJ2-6,TGTGCCAGCAGTTACTCGTCAGGCTCTGGGGCCAACGTCCTGACTTTC,CASSYSSGSGANVLTF
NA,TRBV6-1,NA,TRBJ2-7,TGTGCCAGCAGTGTACAATGGCGGTGGGACCCCAGCGAGCAGTACTTC,CASSVQWRWDPSEQYF
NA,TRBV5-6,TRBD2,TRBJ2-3,TGTGCCAGCAGCTTGGGGGCGGGAGACGGTACGCAGTATTTT,CASSLGAGDGTQYF
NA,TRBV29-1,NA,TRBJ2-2,TGCAGCGTTGAGGCGAGTAGCGGATTCACCGGGGAGCTGTTTTTT,CSVEASSGFTGELFF
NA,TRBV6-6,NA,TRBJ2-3,TGTGCCAGCAGTTTAGACCCCACAGATACGCAGTATTTT,CASSLDPTDTQYF
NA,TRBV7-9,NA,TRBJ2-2,TGTGCCAGCAGCGTTGCCGGGGCCAACACCGGGGAGCTGTTTTTT,CASSVAGANTGELFF
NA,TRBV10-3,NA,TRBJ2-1,TGTGCCATCAGTGAGGGGGCGGCAGATGAGCAGTTCTTC,CAISEGAADEQFF
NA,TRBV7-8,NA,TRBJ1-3,TGTGCCAGCAGCTTAGTGGGGCGTTACTCTGGAAACACCATATATTTT,CASSLVGRYSGNTIYF
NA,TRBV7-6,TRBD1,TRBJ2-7,TGTGCCAGCAGCTTGGACAGGGCAGGCGAGCAGTACTTC,CASSLDRAGEQYF
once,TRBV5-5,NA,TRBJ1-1,TGTGCCAGCAGCTTGATGGGGGCGCTGAACACTGAAGCTTTCTTT,CASSLMGALNTEAFF
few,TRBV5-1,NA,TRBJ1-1,TGCGCCAGCAGCAGGTCCTTGGGGTCGAACACTGAAGCTTTCTTT,CASSRSLGSNTEAFF
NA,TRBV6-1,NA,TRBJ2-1,TGTGCCAGCAGTAGGGACCCCTTGGGGGATGAGCAGTTCTTC,CASSRDPLGDEQFF
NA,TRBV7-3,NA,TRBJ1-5,TGTGCCAGCAGCTTAACCGCAGGACAGCCCCAGCATTTT,CASSLTAGQPQHF
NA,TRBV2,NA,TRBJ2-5,TGTGCCAGCAGTCTGGACTCAATCACGGGGGAGACCCAGTACTTC,CASSLDSITGETQYF
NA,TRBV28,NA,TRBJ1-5,TGTGCCAGCAGTTTAATAGATAGCAATCAGCCCCAGCATTTT,CASSLIDSNQPQHF